This TCR beta chain was identified in a study of a mutant IDH1 vaccine in newly diagnosed glioma. Study at large: Following radiotherapy alone, or alongside temozolomide cycles, vaccination was started after an interval of 4-6 weeks.

The CDR3 consists of 13 residues. Germline V CDR1 and CDR2: MNHEY, SMNVEV (reference sequence). With 6 bases removed from V and 10 bases from J, the gap between germline ends came to 16 bases. Findings and limits, study-wide: Detectable vaccine-induced immune responses arose in 80% to 95% of patients.

Note on this clone: What it binds is unknown.

TCRdb keeps only in-frame clones here, not all; method: immunoSEQ multiplex PCR. The sample holds about 41,000 clones; approximately 92% are singletons and the top ten take around 1.5%. The time point was: week 35, safety follow-up. With topical imiquimod, each dose of the vaccine consisted of 300 ug of mutant IDH1 20-mer peptide. This receptor was taken from a man aged 35 to 55 with glioma. V is TRBV27 and J is TRBJ2-1, with D perhaps assigned TRBD1 or TRBD2 (5 bases each). The sample in question was PBMCs, obtained from a glioma patient whose treatment included an IDH1 peptide vaccine. The CDR3: CASRPIFRGEQFF. In DNA, the CDR3 is TGTGCCAGCAGGCCTATATTCCGGGGCGAGCAGTTCTTC.